The sequence of this T cell receptor (beta chain) was determined in a study of cytomegalovirus exposure and HLA in healthy donors. The CDR3 has 16 amino acids. Germline CDR1 and CDR2: MDHEN and SYDVKM. Trimming left V 6 bases short and J 3 bases short, with 20 bases between. The PCR used 60 Vbeta and 13 Jbeta primers. Sequencing used immunoSEQ multiplex PCR; TCRdb keeps in-frame clones, though not all of them. The repertoire holds 150,000 or so clones, with approximately 70% as singletons. In regard to this clone: Its antigen is undetermined.

General study findings and limits: Whilst most TCR sequences proved rare, a subset of public TCRs occurred across many donors. The study designated fewer than 200 TCR beta chains cytomegalovirus-associated. Presence/absence analyses treated sequencing depth as roughly uniform across donors. Earlier findings revealed that most TCR beta V segments proved productive either about 90% or about 30% of the time.

This chain connects TRBV28 to TRBJ1-2; D is uncertain. The material sequenced was PBMCs. This clonotype was obtained from a woman aged 55-69 years in good health and CMV-seropositive. The DNA of the CDR3 is TGTGCCAGCAGCCTATTGACGGGGATGGGAGACTATGGCTACACCTTC. It encodes CASSLLTGMGDYGYTF.